This T cell receptor (beta chain) was recovered during a study of T cell clones after liver transplantation (dated by TCRdb to the late 2010s). Background on the whole study: Samples were obtained from ITN030ST, a randomized trial in which withdrawal of immunosuppression was attempted within 2 years of liver transplantation. After a pre-transplant mixed lymphocyte reaction, TCRbeta sequencing was used to pinpoint donor-reactive T cell clones, which were subsequently tracked in post-transplant blood. Third party-reactive TCRbeta sequences from pre-transplant MLRs were also identified as an antigen-independent comparator for donor-reactive sequences. Of the eight recipients, three were HCV-positive, while the remaining recipients had been transplanted for non-autoimmune, non-viral indications. The subjects received no induction therapy and were kept on standard immunosuppression until randomization at 12-24 months post-transplant. Tolerance meant complete immunosuppression withdrawal for at least one year without liver enzymes rising beyond twice the upper limit of normal. Blood samples were collected pre-transplant, then pre-randomization ahead of withdrawal, and finally post-randomization once withdrawal had either been completed or failed. The studied cohort comprised 8 liver transplant recipients, 3 classified as tolerant and 5 as non-tolerant. Here is what the overall study found, with its caveats: Because allograft tissue specimens were not available, migration of donor-reactive T cells into the graft, rather than deletion, may have occurred. In a couple of subjects, low numbers of available donor cells limited the measurable donor-reactive repertoire. A greater decline was seen for donor-reactive sequences than for third party-reactive sequences, suggesting partial antigen-specific deletion unrelated to withdrawal success. When repertoire turnover was taken into account, detection of donor-reactive sequences was significantly reduced in 7 of 8 subjects for CD4 and in 8 of 8 subjects for CD8. Conclusions were preliminary, limited by small, heterogeneous patient numbers and non-standardized post-transplant time points. In 5 of 8 subjects, regardless of tolerance or HCV status, circulating donor-reactive CD4 TCRbeta sequences dropped significantly post-transplant.

This clone appeared a single time. Its antigen remains undetermined. The input lacks base qualities; no much larger clone sits a single base away. The CDR3, cysteine through phenylalanine, is 15 amino acids long. CDR3 DNA is the only sequence kept; it has 45 bases, read in frame from the first base. Based on the germline V gene, the CDR1 and CDR2 sequences are SGDLS and YYNGEE. Trimming costs V 4 bases and J 4 bases, and their ends lie 14 bases apart. High-throughput TCRbeta CDR3 sequencing of frozen genomic DNA was performed by immunoSEQ, with PCR amplification, mapping, bias correction and internal controls included. Per the authors' processing: Productive rearrangements were retained, and unique TCRbeta sequences were defined by the CDR3 nucleotide sequence together with the V and J gene. A sequence counted as donor-reactive only if the sequence showed at least 5-fold expansion in CFSE-low cells compared with unstimulated pre-transplant cells and had a frequency of at least 0.01%. Minimum frequency thresholds were set for each subject on the basis of the unstimulated sample with the lowest template count, so that a detection power of at least 90% was ensured. Jensen-Shannon divergence between the top 1000 TCRbeta sequences post-transplant and pre-transplant was used to measure repertoire turnover. Two-sided Fisher's exact tests were used to test for changes in how often donor-reactive sequences were detected. TCRdb obtained this table from immuneACCESS and retained in-frame rearrangements with V and J assigned. These tables miss some clones; where compared with another copy, unresolved V genes account for less than half of the shortfall, and the remainder is unexplained. The V and J calls and clone size are taken from that table; D and trimming were inferred from the DNA. In this sample the table shows 70,000 or so clones, around nine tenths of which occur a single time. Together, the top ten hold less than 3.5% of the sample.

The time point label corresponds to: pre-transplant. Thawed unstimulated PBMCs were stained for CD3, CD4 and CD8 and FACS-sorted into CD3+CD4+ and CD3+CD8+ populations. Randomization to immunosuppression withdrawal applied to every one of the 8 studied subjects. The Qiagen DNeasy Blood and Tissue Kit was used for genomic DNA isolation. The material was CD4+ T cells from blood, obtained before liver transplant. This TCR was recovered from a human donor who received a liver transplant. The chain couples TRBV9 to TRBJ2-2, with the D segment possibly TRBD1 or TRBD2, each aligning over 6 bases. CDR3 protein: CASSLRDTFTGELFF. In nucleotides, the sequence is TGTGCCAGCAGCCTGCGGGACACTTTCACCGGGGAGCTGTTTTTT.